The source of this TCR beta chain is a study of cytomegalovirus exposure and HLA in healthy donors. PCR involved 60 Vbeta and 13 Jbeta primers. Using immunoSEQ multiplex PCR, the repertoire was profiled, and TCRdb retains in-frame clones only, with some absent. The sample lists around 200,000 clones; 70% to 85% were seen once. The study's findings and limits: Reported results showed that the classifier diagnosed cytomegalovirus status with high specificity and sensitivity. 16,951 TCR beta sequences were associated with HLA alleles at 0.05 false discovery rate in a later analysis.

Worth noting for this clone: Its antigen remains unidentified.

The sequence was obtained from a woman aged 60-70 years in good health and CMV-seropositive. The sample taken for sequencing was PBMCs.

The CDR3 loop is CASSLESSGTGNTIYF. In nucleotides, the CDR3 is TGTGCCAGCAGCTTGGAAAGCTCGGGTACTGGAAACACCATATATTTT. The V gene is TRBV5-8, the J gene TRBJ1-3; D gene uncertain. The CDR3 has 16 amino acids. The germline V and J ends were trimmed by 0 bases and 2 bases, with 12 bases remaining between them. Per the germline V gene, CDR1 is SGHTS and CDR2 is YDEGEE.